Below, 20 T cell receptor beta chains from the same sample are listed, as sequenced in a study of T cells in Graves' hyperthyroidism and ophthalmopathy. From RNA transcripts, TCR beta CDR3 regions were amplified. The primer set for the first-round RT-PCR of the TCR CDR3 was HTBI. Each CDR3 protein is one row after TCRdb ran MiXCR on the multiplex PCR reads. The table lists about 690,000 distinct CDR3 sequences, approximately 15% of them singletons. Input material: blood. The receptors here all came from a man over 45 with Graves' hyperthyroidism.

This chain links TRBV11-3 with TRBJ2-2; TRBD2 is a possible D gene (6 bases). Trimming removed 5 bases from V and 7 bases from J, with 14 bases in between. This CDR3 is 14 amino acids long. Germline CDR1 reads SGHNT; CDR2 reads YENEEA. The CDR3 reads CASSPREAGGELFF. CDR3 bases: TGTGCCAGCAGCCCTAGGGAAGCGGGCGGGGAGCTGTTTTTT.

This clonotype was detected many times. The chain employs TRBV3-1 and TRBJ1-5; D not resolved. V was pared by 0 bases and J by 7 bases, with 7 bases between. Germline lookup yields CDR1 LGHDT and CDR2 YNNKEL (reference sequence). This CDR3 comprises 13 residues. For the CDR3, the DNA is TGTGCCAGCAGCCAAGACGTCCAGCAGCCCCAGCATTTT. It is translated as CASSQDVQQPQHF.

This clonotype has ten or more counts. The V and J genes are TRBV6-1 and TRBJ2-7; 11 bases match TRBD2. The CDR3 totals 17 residues. The germline V gene encodes CDR1 MNHNS and CDR2 SASEGT. The V segment lost 5 bases and the J segment 6 bases; nucleotides outside the gene matches: 15. The CDR3 sequence: CASSSYPTTSGNSEQYF. As DNA, the CDR3 is TGTGCCAGCAGTTCGTACCCCACGACTAGCGGGAATAGCGAGCAGTACTTC.

This clonotype was found many times. The chain employs TRBV6-2 or TRBV6-3 and TRBJ2-1; 12 positions agree with TRBD1. Germline CDR1 is MNHEY and CDR2 is SVGEGT. This CDR3 is built from 17 residues. Unmatched junction bases numbered 11, after V lost 5 bases and J lost 6 bases. This CDR3 is CASSTQIPGQGANEQFF. The CDR3, as DNA: TGTGCCAGCAGTACCCAAATACCGGGACAGGGGGCCAATGAGCAGTTCTTC.

The sample holds many counts of this clonotype. V and J are TRBV19 and TRBJ1-3; perhaps TRBD1 as D (5 bases). This CDR3 is 16 amino acids long. Trimming cost V 5 bases and J 0 bases, with 14 bases left between them. Germline V gene data show CDR1 as LNHDA and CDR2 as SQIVND (reference sequence). CDR3 coding DNA: TGTGCCAGTAGTTTGGGGACGGCGAGCTCTGGAAACACCATATATTTT. This encodes CASSLGTASSGNTIYF.

The sample holds one count of this clonotype. One base away lies a much larger clone, so this may be a sequencing read error. The V and J genes are TRBV6-9 and TRBJ2-7, with D possibly matching TRBD2 (5 bases). Germline-derived CDR1 and CDR2 are MNHGY and SVAAGI. The germline V and J ends were trimmed by 3 bases and 5 bases, with 8 bases remaining between them. The CDR3 runs to 12 residues. The CDR3 spells CASSYTGNEQYF. The CDR3 DNA sequence: TGTGCCAGCAGTTACACCGGGAACGAGCAGTACTTC.

The chain joins TRBV19 to TRBJ1-2, with D perhaps matching TRBD1 (5 bases). Germline values: CDR1 LNHDA, CDR2 SQIVND (reference sequence). Trimming took 10 bases from V and 4 from J, leaving 22 bases between them. This CDR3 is built from 15 residues. The chain's CDR3 is CATSGTSGPTYGYTF. For the CDR3, the DNA is TGTGCCACCTCCGGGACTTCTGGGCCCACCTATGGCTACACCTTC.

The chain couples TRBV28 to TRBJ2-5; TRBD2 might be the D (6 bases). The CDR3 length is 17 residues. The V end was cut by 4 bases, the J end by 5 bases, with 23 bases between. Germline CDR1 and CDR2: MDHEN and SYDVKM. The CDR3 nucleotides read TGTGCCAGCAGTTCAACTGGGCGGGACTTTTTCTCGGAGACCCAGTACTTC. This encodes CASSSTGRDFFSETQYF.

This clonotype was found many times. The gene calls are TRBV6-1 and TRBJ1-1; D is possibly TRBD1 (6 bases). Germline CDR1 MNHNS, CDR2 SASEGT. Trimming cost V 6 bases and J 0 bases, with 20 bases left between them. The CDR3 totals 17 residues. The CDR3 sequence is CASSPQGDGVMNTEAFF. The DNA for the CDR3 is TGTGCCAGCAGCCCACAGGGAGACGGTGTAATGAACACTGAAGCTTTCTTT.

This clonotype was seen a handful of times. The gene calls are TRBV6-1 and TRBJ1-2, with 7 bases matching TRBD1. Trimming cost V 8 bases and J 3 bases; bases outside gene matches: 3. The CDR3 consists of 12 residues. CDR1 MNHNS and CDR2 SASEGT come from the germline V gene. The CDR3 region is CASAGGDYGYTF. The DNA for the CDR3 is TGTGCCAGCGCAGGGGGTGACTATGGCTACACCTTC.

Ten or more counts support this clonotype. J is TRBJ1-1 and V is TRBV7-8, with unresolved D. The CDR3 runs 16 residues. The germline V gene has CDR1 SGHVS and CDR2 FQNEAQ. Trimming cost V 3 bases and J 6 bases, with 20 bases left between them. The CDR3 nucleotides read TGTGCCAGCAGCTTTCTGCAATCACGGGGAGGGTCTGAAGCTTTCTTT. This codes for CASSFLQSRGGSEAFF.

This clonotype appeared many times. The chain is built from TRBV11-2 and TRBJ1-1; D gene uncertain. Per the germline V gene, CDR1 is SGHAT and CDR2 is FQNNGV. CDR3 length: 13 amino acids. V was clipped by 5 bases and J by 5 bases, with 12 bases between them. The CDR3 coding sequence is TGTGCCAGCAGCACTCATTTACCGACTGAAGCTTTCTTT. Amino acid sequence: CASSTHLPTEAFF. Combining the CDR3 with reference TRBV11-2 and TRBJ1-1 gives the whole variable domain EAGVAQSPRYKIIEKRQSVAFWCNPISGHATLYWYQQILGQGPKLLIQFQNNGVVDDSQLPKDRFSAERLKGVDSTLKIQPAKLEDSAVYLCASSTHLPTEAFFGQGTRLTVV.

This clonotype was counted ten times or more. This chain connects TRBV28 to TRBJ1-1; tentatively, D is TRBD1 (5 bases). This CDR3 has 15 amino acids. Germline V gene data show CDR1 as MDHEN and CDR2 as SYDVKM. Trimming cost V 4 bases and J 4 bases, with 16 bases left between them. CDR3 bases: TGTGCCAGCAGTTCCCTCGGGGGGGGGGTCACTGAAGCTTTCTTT. Its translation: CASSSLGGGVTEAFF.

This clonotype was observed a few times. The chain has TRBV5-5 and TRBJ2-3, with 9 bases matching TRBD1. The germline V gene has CDR1 SGHKS and CDR2 YYEKEE (reference sequence). CDR3 size: 17 residues. V lost 4 bases and J lost 3; bases outside the gene matches: 12. CDR3 in DNA: TGTGCCAGCAGCGCATTACCGGGACAGGGAAGTACAGATACGCAGTATTTT. Its translation is CASSALPGQGSTDTQYF.

The chain employs TRBV24-1 and TRBJ1-1, with TRBD1 matching over 7 bases. CDR3 length: 17 amino acids. Germline V lookup: CDR1 KGHDR, CDR2 SFDVKD. J was trimmed by 1 base and V by 4 bases; bases with no gene match: 11. The CDR3 DNA reads as TGTGCCACCAGTGAGTTGAACCGACAGGGCCGGAACACTGAAGCTTTCTTT. It is translated as CATSELNRQGRNTEAFF.

The chain joins TRBV7-2 to TRBJ2-5; D is perhaps TRBD2 (5 bases). This CDR3 comprises 14 residues. V was trimmed by 1 base and J by 4 bases, leaving 10 bases between them. CDR1 is SGHTA, CDR2 FQGNSA, per germline. The CDR3 coding sequence is TGTGCCAGCAGCTTAGAAGGACTCCCAGAGACCCAGTACTTC. Translated, it gives CASSLEGLPETQYF.

The chain joins TRBV5-1 to TRBJ2-3, with 11 bases fitting TRBD2. V was pared by 0 bases and J by 5 bases, with 8 bases of the junction left unmatched. The germline V gene encodes CDR1 SGHRS and CDR2 YFSETQ. The CDR3 spans 17 residues. The CDR3 region has the DNA TGCGCCAGCAGCTTGGCCCCACTAGCGGGAGTCTTAGATACGCAGTATTTT. Residues: CASSLAPLAGVLDTQYF.

This clonotype was detected once. Mismatch with germline at one junction end may stem from a read error. The V gene is TRBV5-1, the J gene TRBJ2-5, with TRBD2 as a possible D gene (6 bases). The CDR3 runs to 15 residues. The germline V gene has CDR1 SGHRS and CDR2 YFSETQ. As DNA, the CDR3 is TGTGCCGGCATGGCGGGATTGGGCCCACAAGAGACCCAGTACTTC. Encoded protein: CAGMAGLGPQETQYF.

This clonotype turned up a few times. This chain joins TRBV20-1 and TRBJ2-6; D unclear. Trimming pared 0 bases from V and 1 base from J, leaving 7 bases between. This CDR3 comprises 15 residues. Germline V CDR1 and CDR2: DFQATT, SNEGSKA (reference sequence). In nucleotides, the CDR3 is TGCAGTGCTAGAGATTATGATTCTGGGGCCAACGTCCTGACTTTC. Encoded protein: CSARDYDSGANVLTF.

The sample holds many counts of this clonotype. This rearrangement joins TRBV4-2 to TRBJ2-5; 7 positions match TRBD1. There are 16 residues in the CDR3. The trim removed 0 bases at V and 5 bases at J, leaving 9 bases unmatched. The germline gives CDR1 LGHNA, CDR2 YNFKEQ. The CDR3 loop reads CASSQDLRPTGETQYF. CDR3 DNA: TGTGCCAGCAGCCAAGACCTTCGCCCGACAGGGGAGACCCAGTACTTC.